The 3 T cell receptor beta chains in this list originate from one sample, sequenced in a study of post-analysis software for immune sequencing data. Unique molecular identifiers were present in the TCR beta cDNA libraries. Via MiXCR, TCRdb re-called the PCR reads, giving one row per CDR3 protein. The top ten hold about 26% of the sample, which has around 150,000 distinct CDR3 sequences, 36% seen once. The sequencing here drew on blood, taken after autologous hematopoietic stem cell transplantation. Receptors were obtained from a girl under 18 with multiple sclerosis.

This clonotype was observed a few times. This chain uses TRBV7-9 with TRBJ1-5; no clear D. Per the germline V gene, CDR1 is SEHNR and CDR2 is FQNEAQ (reference sequence). Between the trimmed V and J ends, which lost 1 base and 5 bases, there was a span of 6 bases. This CDR3 contains 13 residues. The CDR3 bases are TGTGCCAGCAGCTTAGGAGCGGATCAGCCCCAGCATTTT. Protein product: CASSLGADQPQHF.

This clonotype was picked up a small number of times. This rearrangement joins TRBV5-1 to TRBJ1-2; D may be TRBD1 (5 bases). This CDR3 comprises 14 residues. Germline assignment: CDR1 SGHRS and CDR2 YFSETQ. The V and J ends lost 1 base and 8 bases respectively, with 15 bases between them. The CDR3 region is CASSLMRGSGGYTF. Here the CDR3 DNA reads TGCGCCAGCAGCTTGATGAGGGGATCGGGAGGCTACACCTTC.

The chain combines TRBV4-3 with TRBJ2-1; no reliable D call. V was pared by 2 bases and J by 4 bases, with 9 bases between. Germline V gene data show CDR1 as LGHNA and CDR2 as YSLEER. This CDR3 contains 14 residues. CDR3 sequence reads: CASSQIGRYNEQFF. CDR3 in DNA: TGCGCCAGCAGCCAAATCGGGCGGTACAATGAGCAGTTCTTC.